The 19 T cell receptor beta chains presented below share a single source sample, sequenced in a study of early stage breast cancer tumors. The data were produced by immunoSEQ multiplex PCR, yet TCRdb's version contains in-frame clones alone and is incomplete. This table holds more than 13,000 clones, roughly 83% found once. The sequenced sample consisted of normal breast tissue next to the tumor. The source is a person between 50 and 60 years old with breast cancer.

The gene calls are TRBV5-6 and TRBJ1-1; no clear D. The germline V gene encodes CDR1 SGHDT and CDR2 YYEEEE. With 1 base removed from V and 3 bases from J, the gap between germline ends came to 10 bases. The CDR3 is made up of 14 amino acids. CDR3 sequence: CASSLRTVDTEAFF. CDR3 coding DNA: TGTGCCAGCAGCTTGAGGACGGTAGACACTGAAGCTTTCTTT.

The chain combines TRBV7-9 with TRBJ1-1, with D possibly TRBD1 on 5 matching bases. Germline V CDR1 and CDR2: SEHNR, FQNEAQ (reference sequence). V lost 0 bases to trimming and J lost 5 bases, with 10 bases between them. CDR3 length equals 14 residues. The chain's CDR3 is CASSLAGRVTEAFF. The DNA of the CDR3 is TGTGCCAGCAGCTTAGCGGGCAGGGTGACTGAAGCTTTCTTT.

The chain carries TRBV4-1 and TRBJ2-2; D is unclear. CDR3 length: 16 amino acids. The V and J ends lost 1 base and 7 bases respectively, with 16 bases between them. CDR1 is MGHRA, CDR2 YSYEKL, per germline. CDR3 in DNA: TGCGCCAGCAGCCAAGCTGGTGGGGTCGCCGGCGGGGAGCTGTTTTTT. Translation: CASSQAGGVAGGELFF.

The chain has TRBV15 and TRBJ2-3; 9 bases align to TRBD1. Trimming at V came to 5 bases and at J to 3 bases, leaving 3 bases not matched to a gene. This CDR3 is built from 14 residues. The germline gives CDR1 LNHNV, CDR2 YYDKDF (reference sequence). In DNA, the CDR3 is TGTGCCACCAGCCCGGGACAGGGAACAGATACGCAGTATTTT. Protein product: CATSPGQGTDTQYF.

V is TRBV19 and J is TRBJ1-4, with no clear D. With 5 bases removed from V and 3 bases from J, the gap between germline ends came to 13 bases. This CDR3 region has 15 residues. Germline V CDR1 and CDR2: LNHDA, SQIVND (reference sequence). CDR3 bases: TGTGCCAGTAGTGTTCGTCCCGCGGCTAATGAAAAACTGTTTTTT. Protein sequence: CASSVRPAANEKLFF.

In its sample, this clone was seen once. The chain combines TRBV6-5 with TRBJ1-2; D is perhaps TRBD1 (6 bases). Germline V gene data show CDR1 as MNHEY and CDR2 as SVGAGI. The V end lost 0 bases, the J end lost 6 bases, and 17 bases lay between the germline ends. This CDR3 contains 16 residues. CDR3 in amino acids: CASSYSRTGRSHGYTF. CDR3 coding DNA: TGTGCCAGCAGTTACTCTAGAACAGGGAGATCCCATGGCTACACCTTC.

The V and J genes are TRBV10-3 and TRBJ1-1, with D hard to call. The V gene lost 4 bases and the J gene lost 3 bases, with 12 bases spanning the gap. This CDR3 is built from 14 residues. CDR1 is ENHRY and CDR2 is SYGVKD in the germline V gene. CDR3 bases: TGTGCCATCAGTGGGGGTTTACATGACACTGAAGCTTTCTTT. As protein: CAISGGLHDTEAFF.

The CDR3 nucleotides are TGTGCCTGGAGTGTGAAGGGGCCCCTCTTCTATGGCTACACCTTC. The encoded protein is CAWSVKGPLFYGYTF. The gene calls are TRBV30 and TRBJ1-2, with TRBD1 as a possible D gene (5 bases). The V gene lost 0 bases and the J gene lost 4 bases, with 15 bases spanning the gap. CDR3 length: 15 amino acids. Looked up from germline, CDR1 is GTSNPN and CDR2 is SVGIG (reference sequence).

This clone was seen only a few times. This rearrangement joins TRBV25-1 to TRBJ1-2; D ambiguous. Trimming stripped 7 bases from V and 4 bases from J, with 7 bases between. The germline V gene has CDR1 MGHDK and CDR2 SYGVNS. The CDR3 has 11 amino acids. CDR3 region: CASTSSYGYTF. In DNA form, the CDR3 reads TGTGCCAGCACCAGTTCCTATGGCTACACCTTC.

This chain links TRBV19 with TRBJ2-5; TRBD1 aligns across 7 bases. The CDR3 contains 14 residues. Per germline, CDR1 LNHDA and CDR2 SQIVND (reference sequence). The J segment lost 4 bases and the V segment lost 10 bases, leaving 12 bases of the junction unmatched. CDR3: CATQAGTAGETQYF. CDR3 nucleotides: TGTGCCACCCAAGCCGGGACAGCCGGAGAGACCCAGTACTTC.

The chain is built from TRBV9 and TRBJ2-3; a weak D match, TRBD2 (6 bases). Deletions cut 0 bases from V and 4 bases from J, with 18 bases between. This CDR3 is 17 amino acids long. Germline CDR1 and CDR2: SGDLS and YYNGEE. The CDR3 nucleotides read TGTGCCAGCAGCGTAGACGTGGCGGGGCGAGGCGCAGATACGCAGTATTTT. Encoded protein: CASSVDVAGRGADTQYF.

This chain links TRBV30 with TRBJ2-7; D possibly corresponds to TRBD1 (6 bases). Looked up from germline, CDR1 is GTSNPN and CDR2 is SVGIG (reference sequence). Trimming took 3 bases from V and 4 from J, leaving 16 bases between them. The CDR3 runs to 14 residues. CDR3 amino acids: CAWRSTGGRYEQYF. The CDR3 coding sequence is TGTGCCTGGAGGTCGACAGGTGGGAGATACGAGCAGTACTTC.

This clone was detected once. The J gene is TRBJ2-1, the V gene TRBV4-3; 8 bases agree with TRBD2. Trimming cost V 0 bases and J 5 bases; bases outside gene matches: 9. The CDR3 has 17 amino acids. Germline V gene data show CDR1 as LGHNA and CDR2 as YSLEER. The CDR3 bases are TGCGCCAGCAGCCAAGATTATGAAAGCGGGGGAAACAATGAGCAGTTCTTC. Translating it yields CASSQDYESGGNNEQFF.

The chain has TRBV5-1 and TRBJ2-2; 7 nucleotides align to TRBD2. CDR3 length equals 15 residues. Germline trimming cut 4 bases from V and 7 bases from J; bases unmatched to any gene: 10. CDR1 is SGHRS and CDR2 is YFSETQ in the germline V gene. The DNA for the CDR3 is TGCGCCAGCAGCCCTTCAGGACTAGTCAACGGGGAGCTGTTTTTT. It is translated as CASSPSGLVNGELFF.

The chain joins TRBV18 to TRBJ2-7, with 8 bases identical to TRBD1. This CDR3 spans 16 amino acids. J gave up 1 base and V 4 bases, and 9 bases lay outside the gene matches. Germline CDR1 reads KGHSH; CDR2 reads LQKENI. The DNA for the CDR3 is TGTGCCAGCTCACAAATTCAGGGGGCGCGGTCCTACGAGCAGTACTTC. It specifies CASSQIQGARSYEQYF.

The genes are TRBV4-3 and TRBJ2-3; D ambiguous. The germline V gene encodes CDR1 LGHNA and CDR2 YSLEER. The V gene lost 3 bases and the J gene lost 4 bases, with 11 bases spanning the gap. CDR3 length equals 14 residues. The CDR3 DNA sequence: TGCGCCAGCAGCCATAATTTAACCCCAGATACGCAGTATTTT. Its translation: CASSHNLTPDTQYF.

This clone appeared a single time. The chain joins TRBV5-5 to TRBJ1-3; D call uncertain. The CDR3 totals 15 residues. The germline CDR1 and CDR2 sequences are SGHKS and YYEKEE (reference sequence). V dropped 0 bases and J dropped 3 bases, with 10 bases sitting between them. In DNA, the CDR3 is TGTGCCAGCAGCTTGGGCAGCCCGGGTGGAAACACCATATATTTT. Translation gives CASSLGSPGGNTIYF.

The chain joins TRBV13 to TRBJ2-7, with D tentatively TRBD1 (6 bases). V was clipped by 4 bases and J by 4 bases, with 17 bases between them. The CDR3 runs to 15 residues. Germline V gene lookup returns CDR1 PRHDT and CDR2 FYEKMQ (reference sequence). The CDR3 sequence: CASSYVLGAEYEQYF. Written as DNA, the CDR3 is TGTGCCAGCAGCTACGTTCTGGGGGCAGAATACGAGCAGTACTTC.

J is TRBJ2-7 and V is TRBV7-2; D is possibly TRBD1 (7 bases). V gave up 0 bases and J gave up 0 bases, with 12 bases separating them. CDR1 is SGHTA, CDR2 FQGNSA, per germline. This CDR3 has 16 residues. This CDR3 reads CASSLAGGTVSYEQYF. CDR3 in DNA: TGTGCCAGCAGCTTAGCGGGCGGGACAGTCTCCTACGAGCAGTACTTC.